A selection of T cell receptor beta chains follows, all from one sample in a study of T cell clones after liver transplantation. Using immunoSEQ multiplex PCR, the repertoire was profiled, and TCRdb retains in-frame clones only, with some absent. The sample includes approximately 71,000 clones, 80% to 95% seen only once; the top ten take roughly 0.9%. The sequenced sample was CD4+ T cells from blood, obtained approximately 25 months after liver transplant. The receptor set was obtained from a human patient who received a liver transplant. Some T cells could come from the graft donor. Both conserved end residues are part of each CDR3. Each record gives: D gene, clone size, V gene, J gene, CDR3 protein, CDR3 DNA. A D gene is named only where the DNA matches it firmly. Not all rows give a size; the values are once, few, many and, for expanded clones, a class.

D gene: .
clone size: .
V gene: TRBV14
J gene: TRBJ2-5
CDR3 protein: CASSPSWGSGETQYF
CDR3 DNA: TGTGCCAGCAGCCCCTCCTGGGGGTCGGGAGAGACCCAGTACTTC

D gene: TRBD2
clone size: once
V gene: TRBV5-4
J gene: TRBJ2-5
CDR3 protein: CASRVRGVETQYF
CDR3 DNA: TGTGCCAGCAGAGTTCGGGGGGTGGAGACCCAGTACTTC

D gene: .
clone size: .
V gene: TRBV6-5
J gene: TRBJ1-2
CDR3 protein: CASSYSNREVNGYTF
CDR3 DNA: TGTGCCAGCAGTTACTCGAACAGGGAGGTTAATGGCTACACCTTC

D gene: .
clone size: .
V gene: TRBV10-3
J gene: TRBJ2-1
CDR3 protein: CAISDTTVSSYNEQFF
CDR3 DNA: TGTGCCATCAGTGATACGACAGTGTCCTCCTACAATGAGCAGTTCTTC

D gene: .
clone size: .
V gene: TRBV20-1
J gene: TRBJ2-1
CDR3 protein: CSVSRFNEQFF
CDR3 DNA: TGCAGCGTTAGCCGTTTTAATGAGCAGTTCTTC

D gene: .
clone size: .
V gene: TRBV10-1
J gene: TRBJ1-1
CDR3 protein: CASSETGTEAFF
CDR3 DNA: TGCGCCAGCAGTGAGACAGGCACTGAAGCTTTCTTT

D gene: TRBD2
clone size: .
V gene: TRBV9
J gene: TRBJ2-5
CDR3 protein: CASSFEGLGETQYF
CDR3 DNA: TGTGCCAGCAGCTTTGAGGGACTAGGAGAGACCCAGTACTTC

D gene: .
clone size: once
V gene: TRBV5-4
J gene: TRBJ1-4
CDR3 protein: CASSLANGMGPEKLFF
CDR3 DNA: TGTGCCAGCAGCTTGGCCAATGGTATGGGCCCTGAAAAACTGTTTTTT

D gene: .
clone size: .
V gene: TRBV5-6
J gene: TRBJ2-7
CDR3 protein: CASSLGVQRTYEQYF
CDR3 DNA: TGTGCCAGCAGCTTGGGGGTACAAAGAACCTACGAGCAGTACTTC

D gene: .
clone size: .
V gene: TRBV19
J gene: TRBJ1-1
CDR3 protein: CASSALHPGQYQAFF
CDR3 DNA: TGTGCCAGTAGTGCCCTTCACCCTGGACAGTACCAAGCTTTCTTT

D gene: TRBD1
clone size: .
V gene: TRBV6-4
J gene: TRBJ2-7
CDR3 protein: CASTWTGGPYEQYF
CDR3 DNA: TGTGCCAGCACCTGGACAGGGGGCCCCTACGAGCAGTACTTC

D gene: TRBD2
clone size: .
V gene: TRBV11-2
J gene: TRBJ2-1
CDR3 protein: CASSLSSGGVVYEQFF
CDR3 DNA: TGTGCCAGCAGCTTATCTAGCGGAGGGGTGGTCTATGAGCAGTTCTTC

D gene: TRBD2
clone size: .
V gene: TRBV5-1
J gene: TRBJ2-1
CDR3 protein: CASSLGTSGVYNEQFF
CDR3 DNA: TGCGCCAGCAGCCTGGGGACTAGCGGGGTCTACAATGAGCAGTTCTTC

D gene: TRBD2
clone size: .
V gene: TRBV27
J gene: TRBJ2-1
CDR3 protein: CASSLSRLAGGNEQFF
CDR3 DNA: TGTGCCAGCAGTTTAAGCAGACTAGCGGGAGGAAATGAGCAGTTCTTC

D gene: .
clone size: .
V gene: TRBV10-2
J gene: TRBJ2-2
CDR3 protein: CASKGTAGPNTGELFF
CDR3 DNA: TGCGCCAGCAAGGGCACCGCCGGTCCGAACACCGGGGAGCTGTTTTTT

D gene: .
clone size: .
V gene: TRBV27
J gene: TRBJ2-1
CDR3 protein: CASEDLVLRARDTALF
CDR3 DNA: .

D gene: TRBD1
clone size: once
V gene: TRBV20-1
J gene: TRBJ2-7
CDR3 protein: CSATDRGEQYF
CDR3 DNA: TGCAGTGCTACCGACAGGGGCGAGCAGTACTTC

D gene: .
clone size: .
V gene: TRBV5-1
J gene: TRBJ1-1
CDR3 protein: CASSTTGRVNTEAFF
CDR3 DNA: TGCGCCAGCAGCACCACTGGACGAGTGAACACTGAAGCTTTCTTT

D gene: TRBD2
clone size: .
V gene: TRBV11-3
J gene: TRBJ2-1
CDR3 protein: CASSHTSGYNEQFF
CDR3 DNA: TGTGCCAGCAGCCATACTAGCGGATACAATGAGCAGTTCTTC

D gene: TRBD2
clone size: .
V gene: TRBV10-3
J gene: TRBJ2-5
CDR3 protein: CAISQGLAEETQYF
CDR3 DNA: TGTGCCATCAGTCAGGGACTAGCGGAAGAGACCCAGTACTTC

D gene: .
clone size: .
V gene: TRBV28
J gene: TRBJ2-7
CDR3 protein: CASSSSAWNSIYEQYF
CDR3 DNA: TGTGCCAGCAGTTCCTCCGCGTGGAACAGTATATACGAGCAGTACTTC

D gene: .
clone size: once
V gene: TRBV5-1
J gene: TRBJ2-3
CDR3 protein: CASSLGRFSASTDTQYF
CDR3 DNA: TGCGCCAGCAGCTTAGGGCGGTTCTCAGCTAGCACAGATACGCAGTATTTT

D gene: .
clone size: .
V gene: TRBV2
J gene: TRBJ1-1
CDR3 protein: CASSEGGIGREEAFF
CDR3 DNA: TGTGCCAGCAGTGAGGGGGGTATTGGCAGAGAAGAAGCTTTCTTT

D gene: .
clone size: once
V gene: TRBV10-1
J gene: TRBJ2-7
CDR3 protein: CASRNVDGTGPSTEQYF
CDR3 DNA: TGCGCCAGCAGAAACGTTGACGGGACGGGACCATCAACCGAGCAGTACTTC

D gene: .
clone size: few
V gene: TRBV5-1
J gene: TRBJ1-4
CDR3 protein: CASSRGTATNEKLFF
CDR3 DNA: TGCGCCAGCAGCCGCGGGACGGCGACTAATGAAAAACTGTTTTTT

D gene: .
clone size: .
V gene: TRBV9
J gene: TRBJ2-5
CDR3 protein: CASNLGGGQETQYF
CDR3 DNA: TGTGCCAGCAACTTGGGGGGCGGACAAGAGACCCAGTACTTC

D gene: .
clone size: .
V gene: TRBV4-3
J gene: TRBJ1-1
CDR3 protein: CASSQRGGTEAFF
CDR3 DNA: TGCGCCAGCAGCCAAAGGGGGGGAACTGAAGCTTTCTTT

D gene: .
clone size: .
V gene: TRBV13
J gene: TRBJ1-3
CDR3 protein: CASSLARFAGNTIYF
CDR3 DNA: TGTGCCAGCAGCTTAGCCCGATTTGCTGGAAACACCATATATTTT

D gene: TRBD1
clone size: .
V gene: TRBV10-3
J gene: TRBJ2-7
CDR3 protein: CAISEPGTGGRNEQYF
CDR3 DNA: TGTGCCATCAGTGAGCCCGGGACAGGGGGCCGAAACGAGCAGTACTTC

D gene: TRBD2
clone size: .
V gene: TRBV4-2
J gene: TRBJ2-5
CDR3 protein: CASSQDEGLAGGLETQYF
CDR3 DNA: TGTGCCAGCAGCCAAGATGAAGGACTAGCGGGAGGGCTGGAGACCCAGTACTTC

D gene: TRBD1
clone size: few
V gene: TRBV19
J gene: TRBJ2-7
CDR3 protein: CASRPRDRGFGDEQYF
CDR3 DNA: TGTGCCAGTAGACCCCGGGACAGGGGCTTCGGTGACGAGCAGTACTTC

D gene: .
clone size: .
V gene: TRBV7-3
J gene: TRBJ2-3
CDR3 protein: CASSLLGGSTDTQYF
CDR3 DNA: TGTGCCAGCAGCTTATTGGGCGGGAGCACAGATACGCAGTATTTT

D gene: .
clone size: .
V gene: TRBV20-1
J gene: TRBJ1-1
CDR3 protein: CSARRPTEAFF
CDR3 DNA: TGCAGTGCTAGACGGCCAACTGAAGCTTTCTTT

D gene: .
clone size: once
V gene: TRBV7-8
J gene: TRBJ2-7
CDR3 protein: CASSNVPDEQYF
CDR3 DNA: TGTGCCAGCAGCAACGTCCCGGACGAGCAGTACTTC

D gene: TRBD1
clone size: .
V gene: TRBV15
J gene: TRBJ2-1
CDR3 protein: CATSRDERGRGFF
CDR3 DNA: TGTGCCACCAGCAGAGATGAGAGGGGGCGCGGGTTCTTC

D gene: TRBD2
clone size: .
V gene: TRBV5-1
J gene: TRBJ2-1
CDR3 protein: CASLTGTSGSSSYNEQFF
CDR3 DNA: TGCGCCAGCCTCACCGGGACTAGCGGGAGTAGCTCCTACAATGAGCAGTTCTTC

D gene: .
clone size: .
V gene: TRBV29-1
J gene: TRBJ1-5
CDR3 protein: CSVGGPGGQPQHF
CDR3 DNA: TGCAGCGTCGGGGGACCCGGCGGTCAGCCCCAGCATTTT